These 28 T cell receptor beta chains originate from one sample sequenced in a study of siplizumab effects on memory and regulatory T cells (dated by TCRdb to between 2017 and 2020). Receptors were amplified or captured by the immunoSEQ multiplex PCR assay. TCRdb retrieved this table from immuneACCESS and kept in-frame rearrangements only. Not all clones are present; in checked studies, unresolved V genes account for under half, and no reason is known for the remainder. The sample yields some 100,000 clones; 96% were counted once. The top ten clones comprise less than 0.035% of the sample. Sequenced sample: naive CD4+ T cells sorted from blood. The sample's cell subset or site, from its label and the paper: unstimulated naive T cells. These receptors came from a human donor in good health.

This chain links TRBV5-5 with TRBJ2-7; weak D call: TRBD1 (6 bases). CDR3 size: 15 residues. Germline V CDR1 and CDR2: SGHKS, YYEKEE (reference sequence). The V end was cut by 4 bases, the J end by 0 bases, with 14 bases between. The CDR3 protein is CASSPQGFNSYEQYF. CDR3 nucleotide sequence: TGTGCCAGCAGCCCACAGGGCTTTAACTCCTACGAGCAGTACTTC.

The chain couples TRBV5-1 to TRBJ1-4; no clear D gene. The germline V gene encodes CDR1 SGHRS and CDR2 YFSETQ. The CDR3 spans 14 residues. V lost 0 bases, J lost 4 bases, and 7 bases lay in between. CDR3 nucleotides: TGCGCCAGCAGCTTGGCCACGGATAATGAAAAACTGTTTTTT. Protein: CASSLATDNEKLFF. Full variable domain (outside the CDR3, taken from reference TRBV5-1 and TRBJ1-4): KAGVTQTPRYLIKTRGQQVTLSCSPISGHRSVSWYQQTPGQGLQFLFEYFSETQRNKGNFPGRFSGRQFSNSRSEMNVSTLELGDSALYLCASSLATDNEKLFFGSGTQLSVL.

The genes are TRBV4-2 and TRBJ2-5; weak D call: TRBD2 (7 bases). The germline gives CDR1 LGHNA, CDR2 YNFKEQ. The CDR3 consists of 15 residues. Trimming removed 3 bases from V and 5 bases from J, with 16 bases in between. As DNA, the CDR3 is TGTGCCAGCAGCCAGGCTTGGGGGGGCCGGGAGACCCAGTACTTC. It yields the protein CASSQAWGGRETQYF.

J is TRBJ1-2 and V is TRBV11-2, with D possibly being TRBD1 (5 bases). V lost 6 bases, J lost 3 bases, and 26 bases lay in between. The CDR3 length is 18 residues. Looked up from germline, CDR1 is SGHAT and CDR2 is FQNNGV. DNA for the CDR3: TGTGCCAGCAGGTTGAAAGGGGAGCCATTATATACGCACTATGGCTACACCTTC. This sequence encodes CASRLKGEPLYTHYGYTF.

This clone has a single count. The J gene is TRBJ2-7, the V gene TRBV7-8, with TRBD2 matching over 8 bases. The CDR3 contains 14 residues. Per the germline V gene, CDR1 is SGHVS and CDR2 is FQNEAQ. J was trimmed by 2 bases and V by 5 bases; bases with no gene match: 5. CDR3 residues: CASSLSGATYEQYF. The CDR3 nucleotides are TGTGCCAGCAGCCTTAGCGGGGCCACCTACGAGCAGTACTTC.

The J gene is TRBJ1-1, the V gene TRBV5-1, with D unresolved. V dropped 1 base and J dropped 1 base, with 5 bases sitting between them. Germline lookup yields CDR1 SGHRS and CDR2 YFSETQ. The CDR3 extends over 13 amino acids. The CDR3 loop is CASSLLSNTEAFF. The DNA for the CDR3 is TGCGCCAGCAGCTTGCTTTCGAACACTGAAGCTTTCTTT.

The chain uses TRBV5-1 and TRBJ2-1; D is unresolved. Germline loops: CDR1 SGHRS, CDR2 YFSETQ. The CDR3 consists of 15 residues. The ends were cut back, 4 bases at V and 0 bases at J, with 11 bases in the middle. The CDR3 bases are TGCGCCAGCAGCGTTCCCCACTCCTCCTACAATGAGCAGTTCTTC. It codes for CASSVPHSSYNEQFF.

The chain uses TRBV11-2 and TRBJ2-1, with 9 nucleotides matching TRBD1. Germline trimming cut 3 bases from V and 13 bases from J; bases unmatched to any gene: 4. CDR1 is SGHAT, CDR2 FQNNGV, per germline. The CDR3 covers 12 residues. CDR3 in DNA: TGTGCCAGCAGCTTTACAGGGGGCATACAGTTCTTC. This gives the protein CASSFTGGIQFF.

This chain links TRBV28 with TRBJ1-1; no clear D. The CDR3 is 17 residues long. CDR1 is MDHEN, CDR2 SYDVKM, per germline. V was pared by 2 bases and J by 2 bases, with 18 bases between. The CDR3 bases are TGTGCCAGCAGTTTAGCCAGCTCCTCGAAACTAAACACTGAAGCTTTCTTT. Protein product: CASSLASSSKLNTEAFF.

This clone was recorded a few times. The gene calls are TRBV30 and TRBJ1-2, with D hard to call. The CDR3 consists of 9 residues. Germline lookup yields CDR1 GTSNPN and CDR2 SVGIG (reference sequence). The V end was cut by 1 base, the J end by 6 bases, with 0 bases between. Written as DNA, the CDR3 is TGTGCCTGGAGTGATGGCTACACCTTC. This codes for CAWSDGYTF.

CDR3 DNA: TGTGCCAGCAGCTTAGTGGCGGGAAGTGAGCAGTTCTTC. This gives the protein CASSLVAGSEQFF. This sequence joins TRBV11-2 and TRBJ2-1; D possibly corresponds to TRBD2 (6 bases). The germline gives CDR1 SGHAT, CDR2 FQNNGV. V lost 1 base, J lost 9 bases, and 10 bases lay in between. CDR3 length: 13 amino acids.

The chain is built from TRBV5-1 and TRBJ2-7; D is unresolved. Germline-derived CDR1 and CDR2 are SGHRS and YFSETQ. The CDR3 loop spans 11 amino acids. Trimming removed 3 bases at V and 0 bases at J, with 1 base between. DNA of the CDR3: TGCGCCAGCAGCTCCTCCTACGAGCAGTACTTC. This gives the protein CASSSSYEQYF.

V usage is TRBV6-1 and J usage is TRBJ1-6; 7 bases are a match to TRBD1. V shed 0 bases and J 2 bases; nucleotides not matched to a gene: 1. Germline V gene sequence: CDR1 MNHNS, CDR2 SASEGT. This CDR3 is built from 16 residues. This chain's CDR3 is CASSEAGTAYNSPLHF. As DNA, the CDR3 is TGTGCCAGCAGTGAAGCAGGGACAGCCTATAATTCACCCCTCCACTTT.

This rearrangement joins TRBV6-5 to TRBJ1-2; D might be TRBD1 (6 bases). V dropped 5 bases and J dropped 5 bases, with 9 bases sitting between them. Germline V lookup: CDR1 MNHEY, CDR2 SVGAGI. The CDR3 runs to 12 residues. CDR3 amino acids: CASSPGQYGYTF. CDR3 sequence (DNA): TGTGCCAGCAGTCCGGGACAATATGGCTACACCTTC.

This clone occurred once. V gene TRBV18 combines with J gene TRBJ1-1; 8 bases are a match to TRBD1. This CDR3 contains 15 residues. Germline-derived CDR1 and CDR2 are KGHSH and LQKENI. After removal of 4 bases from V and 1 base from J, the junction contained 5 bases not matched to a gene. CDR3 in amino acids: CASSLSGGTNTEAFF. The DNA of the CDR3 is TGTGCCAGCTCACTTTCAGGGGGCACGAACACTGAAGCTTTCTTT.

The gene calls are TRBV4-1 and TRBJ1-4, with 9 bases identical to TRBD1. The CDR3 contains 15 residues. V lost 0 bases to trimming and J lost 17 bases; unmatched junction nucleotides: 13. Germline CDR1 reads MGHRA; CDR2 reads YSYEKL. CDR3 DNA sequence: TGCGCCAGCAGCCAAGAGAGTAGGACAGGGGCTACTAATTTTTTT. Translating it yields CASSQESRTGATNFF.

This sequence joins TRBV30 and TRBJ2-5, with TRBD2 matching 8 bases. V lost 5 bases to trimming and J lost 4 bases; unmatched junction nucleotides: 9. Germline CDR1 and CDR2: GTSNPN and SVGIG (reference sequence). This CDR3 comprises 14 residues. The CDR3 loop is CAWGLGLGRETQYF. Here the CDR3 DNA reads TGTGCCTGGGGGTTGGGACTAGGAAGAGAGACCCAGTACTTC.

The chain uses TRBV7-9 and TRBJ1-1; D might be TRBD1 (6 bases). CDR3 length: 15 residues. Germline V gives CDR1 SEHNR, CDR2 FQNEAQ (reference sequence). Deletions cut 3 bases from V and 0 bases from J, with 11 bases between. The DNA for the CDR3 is TGTGCCAGCAGCTTGGGGACAACCTTGAACACTGAAGCTTTCTTT. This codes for CASSLGTTLNTEAFF.

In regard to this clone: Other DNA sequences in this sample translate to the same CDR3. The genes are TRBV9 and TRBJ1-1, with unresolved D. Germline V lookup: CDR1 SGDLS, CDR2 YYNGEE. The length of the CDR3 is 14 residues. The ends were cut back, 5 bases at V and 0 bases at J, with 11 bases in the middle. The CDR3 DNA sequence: TGTGCCAGCAGTCTAGGCGGAGTGAACACTGAAGCTTTCTTT. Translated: CASSLGGVNTEAFF.

CDR3 amino acids: CASSALNGGEGSPLHF. For the CDR3, the DNA is TGTGCCAGCAGTGCCCTGAATGGGGGGGAAGGCTCACCCCTCCACTTT. The genes are TRBV25-1 and TRBJ1-6, with D tentatively TRBD1 (5 bases). Germline V CDR1 and CDR2: MGHDK, SYGVNS. The CDR3 is 16 residues long. V was trimmed by 4 bases and J by 10 bases, leaving 20 bases between them.

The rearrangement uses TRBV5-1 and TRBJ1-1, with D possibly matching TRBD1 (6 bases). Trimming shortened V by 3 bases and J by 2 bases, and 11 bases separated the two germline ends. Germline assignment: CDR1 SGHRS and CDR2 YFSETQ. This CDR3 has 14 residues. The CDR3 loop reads CASSSQGFNTEAFF. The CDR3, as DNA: TGCGCCAGCAGCTCTCAGGGGTTCAACACTGAAGCTTTCTTT.

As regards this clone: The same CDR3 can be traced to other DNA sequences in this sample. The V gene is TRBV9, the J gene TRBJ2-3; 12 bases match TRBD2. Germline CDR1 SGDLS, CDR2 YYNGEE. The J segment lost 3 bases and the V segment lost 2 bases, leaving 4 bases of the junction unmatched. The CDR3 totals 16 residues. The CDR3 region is CASSVLAGGNTDTQYF. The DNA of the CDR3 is TGTGCCAGCAGCGTTCTAGCGGGGGGGAATACAGATACGCAGTATTTT.

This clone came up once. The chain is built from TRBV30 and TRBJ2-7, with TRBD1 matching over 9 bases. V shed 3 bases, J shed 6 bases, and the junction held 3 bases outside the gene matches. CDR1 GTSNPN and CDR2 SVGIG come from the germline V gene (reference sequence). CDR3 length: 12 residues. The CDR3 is CAWRGTGPEQYF. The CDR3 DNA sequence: TGTGCCTGGAGAGGGACAGGGCCCGAGCAGTACTTC.

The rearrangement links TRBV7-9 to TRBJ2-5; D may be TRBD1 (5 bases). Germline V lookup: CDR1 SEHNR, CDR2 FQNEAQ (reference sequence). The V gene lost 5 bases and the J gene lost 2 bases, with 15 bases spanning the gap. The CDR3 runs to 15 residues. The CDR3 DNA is TGTGCCAGCAGCCGCCTTAGGGGTTCTCAAGAGACCCAGTACTTC. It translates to CASSRLRGSQETQYF. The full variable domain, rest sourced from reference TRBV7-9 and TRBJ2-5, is DTGVSQNPRHKITKRGQNVTFRCDPISEHNRLYWYRQTLGQGPEFLTYFQNEAQLEKSRLLSDRFSAERPKGSFSTLEIQRTEQGDSAMYLCASSRLRGSQETQYFGPGTRLLVL.

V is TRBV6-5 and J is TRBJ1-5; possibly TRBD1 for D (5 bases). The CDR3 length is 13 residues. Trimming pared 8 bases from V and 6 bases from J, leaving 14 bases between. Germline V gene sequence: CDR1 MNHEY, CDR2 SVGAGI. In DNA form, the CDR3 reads TGTGCCAGCGGTCAGGGATTGAGTCAGCCCCAGCATTTT. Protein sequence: CASGQGLSQPQHF.

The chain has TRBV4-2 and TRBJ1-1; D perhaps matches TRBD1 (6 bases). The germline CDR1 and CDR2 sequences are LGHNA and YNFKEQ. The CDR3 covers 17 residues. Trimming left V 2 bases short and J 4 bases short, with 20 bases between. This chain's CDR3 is CASSQSGAGVEATEAFF. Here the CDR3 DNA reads TGTGCCAGCAGCCAATCCGGGGCAGGGGTGGAGGCCACTGAAGCTTTCTTT.

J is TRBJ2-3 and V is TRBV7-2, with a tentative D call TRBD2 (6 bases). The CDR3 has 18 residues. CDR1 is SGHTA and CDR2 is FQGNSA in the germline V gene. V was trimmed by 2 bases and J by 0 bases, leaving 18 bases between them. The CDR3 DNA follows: TGTGCCAGCAGCTTAAAGAGGGGCGGGGTAACTAGCACAGATACGCAGTATTTT. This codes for CASSLKRGGVTSTDTQYF.

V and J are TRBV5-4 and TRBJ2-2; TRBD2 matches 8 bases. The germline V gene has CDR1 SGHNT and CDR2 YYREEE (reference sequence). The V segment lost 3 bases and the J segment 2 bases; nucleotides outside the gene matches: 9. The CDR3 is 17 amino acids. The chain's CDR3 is CASSSRKAGANTGELFF. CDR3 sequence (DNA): TGTGCCAGCAGCTCTAGAAAAGCGGGGGCCAACACCGGGGAGCTGTTTTTT.